These 8 T cell receptor beta chains originate from one sample sequenced in a study of blood T cell repertoires in COVID-19. The table came from immunoSEQ multiplex PCR; TCRdb's copy has only in-frame clones and leaves some out. This table holds around 260,000 clones, 80% to 85% found once. The sample was peripheral blood. The receptor set was obtained from a man between 60 and 75 years old with acute or convalescent COVID-19.

The chain uses TRBV25-1 and TRBJ1-6; maybe TRBD1 (6 bases). Looked up from germline, CDR1 is MGHDK and CDR2 is SYGVNS. The V gene lost 4 bases and the J gene lost 5 bases, with 12 bases spanning the gap. This CDR3 is 15 amino acids long. The CDR3 coding sequence is TGTGCCAGCAGTGCGCCAGGGGCGCATAATTCACCCCTCCACTTT. Translated: CASSAPGAHNSPLHF. Full variable domain (remainder filled in from reference TRBV25-1 and TRBJ1-6): EADIYQTPRYLVIGTGKKITLECSQTMGHDKMYWYQQDPGMELHLIHYSYGVNSTEKGDLSSESTVSRIRTEHFPLTLESARPSHTSQYLCASSAPGAHNSPLHFGNGTRLTVT.

The chain is built from TRBV10-3 and TRBJ1-6, with no clear D. V dropped 0 bases and J dropped 9 bases, with 9 bases sitting between them. CDR3 length: 14 residues. Germline V gene lookup returns CDR1 ENHRY and CDR2 SYGVKD. DNA for the CDR3: TGTGCCATCAGTGAGTCGCAGGTCGGTTCACCCCTCCACTTT. It encodes CAISESQVGSPLHF.

J is TRBJ2-1 and V is TRBV7-3, with 8 bases matching TRBD2. This CDR3 comprises 16 residues. V was clipped by 0 bases and J by 6 bases; unmatched bases: 7. CDR1 SGHTA and CDR2 FQGTGA come from the germline V gene. CDR3 DNA: TGTGCCAGCAGCTTAACGGGTACTAGCGGTTTCAATGAGCAGTTCTTC. Its translation is CASSLTGTSGFNEQFF.

J is TRBJ1-6 and V is TRBV6-1; 7 nucleotides match TRBD1. The CDR3 is 15 residues long. After removal of 0 bases from V and 5 bases from J, the junction contained 1 base not matched to a gene. Germline V gene sequence: CDR1 MNHNS, CDR2 SASEGT. CDR3 DNA: TGTGCCAGCAGTGAAGCGACAGGGAATAATTCACCCCTCCACTTT. Translation: CASSEATGNNSPLHF.

This chain connects TRBV7-3 to TRBJ1-2; the match to TRBD1 covers 7 bases. The CDR3 has 16 residues. The ends lost 0 bases at V and 3 bases at J; junction bases unmatched: 7. Germline V gives CDR1 SGHTA, CDR2 FQGTGA. The CDR3 sequence: CASSLTPGQSHYGYTF. As DNA, the CDR3 is TGTGCCAGCAGCTTAACACCGGGACAGAGTCACTATGGCTACACCTTC.

The chain recombines TRBV13 with TRBJ1-2; D may be TRBD1 (5 bases). V gave up 1 base and J gave up 8 bases, with 14 bases separating them. Germline V gene data show CDR1 as PRHDT and CDR2 as FYEKMQ (reference sequence). This CDR3 has 14 residues. This chain's CDR3 is CASSLAGQGKGYTF. DNA of the CDR3: TGTGCCAGCAGCTTAGCCGGGCAGGGTAAAGGCTACACCTTC.

The genes are TRBV4-1 and TRBJ2-1; 8 bases are shared with TRBD2. There are 16 residues in the CDR3. Per the germline V gene, CDR1 is MGHRA and CDR2 is YSYEKL. With V trimmed by 0 bases and J by 7 bases, 8 bases remained unmatched. For the CDR3, the DNA is TGCGCCAGCAGCCAAGAGTCGGGCGGGAGGAGGAATGAGCAGTTCTTC. Protein: CASSQESGGRRNEQFF.

The genes are TRBV4-1 and TRBJ1-1; weak D call: TRBD1 (5 bases). The CDR3 spans 15 residues. Trimming took off 4 bases at V and 2 bases at J, with 14 bases between the two ends. CDR1 is MGHRA and CDR2 is YSYEKL in the germline V gene. In DNA, the CDR3 is TGCGCCAGCAGCCCGGCCCGGGGGGAAAACACTGAAGCTTTCTTT. Translation gives CASSPARGENTEAFF.